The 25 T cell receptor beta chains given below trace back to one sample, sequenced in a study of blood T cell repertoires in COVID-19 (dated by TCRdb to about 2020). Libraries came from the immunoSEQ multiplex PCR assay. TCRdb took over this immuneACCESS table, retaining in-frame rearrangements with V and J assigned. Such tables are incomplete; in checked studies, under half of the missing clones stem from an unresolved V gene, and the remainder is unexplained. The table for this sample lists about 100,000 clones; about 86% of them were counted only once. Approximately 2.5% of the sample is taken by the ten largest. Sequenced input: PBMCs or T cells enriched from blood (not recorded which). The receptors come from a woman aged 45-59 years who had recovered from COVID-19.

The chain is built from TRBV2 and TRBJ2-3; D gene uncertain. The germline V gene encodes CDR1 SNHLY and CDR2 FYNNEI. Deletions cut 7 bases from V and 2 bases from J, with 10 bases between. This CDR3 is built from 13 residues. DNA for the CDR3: TGTGCCAGCAACTACGAAACCACAGATACGCAGTATTTT. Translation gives CASNYETTDTQYF.

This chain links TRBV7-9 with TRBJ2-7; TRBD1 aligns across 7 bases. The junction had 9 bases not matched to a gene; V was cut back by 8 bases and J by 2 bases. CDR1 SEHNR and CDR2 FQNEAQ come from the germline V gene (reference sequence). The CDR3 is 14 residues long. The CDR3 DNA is TGTGCCAGCGGCCTGGGACAGATGGCCTACGAGCAGTACTTC. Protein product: CASGLGQMAYEQYF. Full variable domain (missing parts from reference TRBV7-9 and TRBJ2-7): DTGVSQNPRHKITKRGQNVTFRCDPISEHNRLYWYRQTLGQGPEFLTYFQNEAQLEKSRLLSDRFSAERPKGSFSTLEIQRTEQGDSAMYLCASGLGQMAYEQYFGPGTRLTVT.

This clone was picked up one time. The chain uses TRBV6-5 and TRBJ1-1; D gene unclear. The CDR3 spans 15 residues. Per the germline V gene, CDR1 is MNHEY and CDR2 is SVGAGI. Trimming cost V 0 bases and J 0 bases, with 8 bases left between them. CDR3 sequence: CASSYSRNMNTEAFF. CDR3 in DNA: TGTGCCAGCAGTTACTCGAGGAACATGAACACTGAAGCTTTCTTT.

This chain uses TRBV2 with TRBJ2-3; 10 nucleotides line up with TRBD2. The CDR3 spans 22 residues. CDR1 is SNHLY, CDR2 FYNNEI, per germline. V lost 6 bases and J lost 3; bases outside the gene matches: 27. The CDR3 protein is CASRLPSEKGASGRVGTDTQYF. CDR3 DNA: TGTGCCAGCAGACTACCTTCGGAAAAGGGGGCTAGCGGGAGAGTGGGGACAGATACGCAGTATTTT.

The CDR3 bases are TGTGCCAGCAGTTTCGGACTAGCGAGGATAGATACGCAGTATTTT. Translation: CASSFGLARIDTQYF. The genes are TRBV27 and TRBJ2-3; 9 bases align to TRBD2. The CDR3 extends over 15 amino acids. Per the germline V gene, CDR1 is MNHEY and CDR2 is SMNVEV (reference sequence). V gave up 3 bases and J gave up 5 bases; unmatched junction bases: 6.

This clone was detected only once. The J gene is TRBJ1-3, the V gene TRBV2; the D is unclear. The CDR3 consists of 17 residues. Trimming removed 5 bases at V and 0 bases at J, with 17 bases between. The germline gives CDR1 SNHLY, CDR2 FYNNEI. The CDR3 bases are TGTGCCAGCAGTAAAATGGGCAGAACCCTCTCTGGAAACACCATATATTTT. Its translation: CASSKMGRTLSGNTIYF.

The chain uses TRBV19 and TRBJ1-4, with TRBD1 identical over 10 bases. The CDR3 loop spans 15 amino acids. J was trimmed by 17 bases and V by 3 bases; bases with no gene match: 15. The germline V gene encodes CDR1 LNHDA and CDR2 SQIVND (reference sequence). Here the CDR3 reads CASSIEGNKRDRGFF. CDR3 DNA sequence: TGTGCCAGTAGTATTGAGGGTAATAAGCGGGACAGGGGTTTTTTT.

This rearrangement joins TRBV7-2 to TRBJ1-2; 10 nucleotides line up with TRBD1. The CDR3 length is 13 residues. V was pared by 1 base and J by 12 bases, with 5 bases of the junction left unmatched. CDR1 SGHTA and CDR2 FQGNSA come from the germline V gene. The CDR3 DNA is TGTGCCAGCAGCTTAGATTCCGGGACAGGGGACACCTTC. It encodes CASSLDSGTGDTF.

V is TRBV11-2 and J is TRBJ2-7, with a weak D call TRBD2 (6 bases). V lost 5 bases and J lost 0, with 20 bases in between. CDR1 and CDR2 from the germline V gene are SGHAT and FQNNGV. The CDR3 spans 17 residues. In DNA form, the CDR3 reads TGTGCCAGCAGCCCTAGTTCTGGGACTTCGTACTCCTACGAGCAGTACTTC. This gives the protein CASSPSSGTSYSYEQYF.

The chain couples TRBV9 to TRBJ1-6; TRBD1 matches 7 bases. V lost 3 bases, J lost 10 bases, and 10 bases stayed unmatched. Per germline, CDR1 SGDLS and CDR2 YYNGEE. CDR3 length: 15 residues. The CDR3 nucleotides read TGTGCCAGCAGCGGCAGAGGAGGGGGCGGGTCACCCCTCCACTTT. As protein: CASSGRGGGGSPLHF.

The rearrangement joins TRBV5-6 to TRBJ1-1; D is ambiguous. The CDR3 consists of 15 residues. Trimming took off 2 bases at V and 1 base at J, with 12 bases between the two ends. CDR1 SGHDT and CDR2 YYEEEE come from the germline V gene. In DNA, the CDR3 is TGTGCCAGCAGCTTACCAGGTGTGGGGAACACTGAAGCTTTCTTT. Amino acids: CASSLPGVGNTEAFF.

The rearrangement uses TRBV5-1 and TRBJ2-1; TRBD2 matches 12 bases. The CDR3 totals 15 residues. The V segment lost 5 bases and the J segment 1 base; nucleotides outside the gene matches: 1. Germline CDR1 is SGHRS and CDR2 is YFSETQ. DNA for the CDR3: TGCGCCAGCAGGACTAGCGGGAGTTCCTACAATGAGCAGTTCTTC. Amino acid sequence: CASRTSGSSYNEQFF.

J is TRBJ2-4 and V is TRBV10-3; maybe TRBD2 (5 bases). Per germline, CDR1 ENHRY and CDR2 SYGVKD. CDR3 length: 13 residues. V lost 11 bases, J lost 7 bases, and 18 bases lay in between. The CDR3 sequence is CAASVEERNIQYF. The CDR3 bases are TGTGCCGCCTCGGTGGAGGAGAGGAACATTCAGTACTTC.

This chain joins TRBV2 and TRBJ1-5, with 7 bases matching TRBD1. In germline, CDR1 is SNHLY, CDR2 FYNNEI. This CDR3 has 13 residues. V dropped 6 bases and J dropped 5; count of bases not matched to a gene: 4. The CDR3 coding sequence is TGTGCCAGCAGGTGGCAGGGGGATCAGCCCCAGCATTTT. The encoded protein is CASRWQGDQPQHF.

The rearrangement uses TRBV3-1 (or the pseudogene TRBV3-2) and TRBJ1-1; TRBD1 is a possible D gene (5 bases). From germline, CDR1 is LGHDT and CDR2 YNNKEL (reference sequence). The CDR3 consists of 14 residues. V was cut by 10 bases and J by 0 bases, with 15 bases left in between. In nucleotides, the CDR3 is TGTGCCACGCAGCCGGACACACTGAACACTGAAGCTTTCTTT. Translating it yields CATQPDTLNTEAFF.

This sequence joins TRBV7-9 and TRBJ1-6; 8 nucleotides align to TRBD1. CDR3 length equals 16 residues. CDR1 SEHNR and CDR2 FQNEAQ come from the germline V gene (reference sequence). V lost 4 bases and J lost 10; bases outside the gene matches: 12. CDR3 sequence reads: CASSYWTGPQPSPLHF. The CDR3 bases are TGTGCCAGCAGCTATTGGACAGGGCCCCAACCCTCACCCCTCCACTTT.

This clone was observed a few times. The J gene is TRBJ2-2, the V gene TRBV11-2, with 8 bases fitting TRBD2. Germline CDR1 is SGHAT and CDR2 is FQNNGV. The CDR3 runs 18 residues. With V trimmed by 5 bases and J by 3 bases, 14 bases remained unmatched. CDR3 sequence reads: CASSAGGGRGGYTGELFF. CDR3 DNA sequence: TGTGCCAGCAGCGCCGGCGGGGGGCGCGGGGGGTACACCGGGGAGCTGTTTTTT.

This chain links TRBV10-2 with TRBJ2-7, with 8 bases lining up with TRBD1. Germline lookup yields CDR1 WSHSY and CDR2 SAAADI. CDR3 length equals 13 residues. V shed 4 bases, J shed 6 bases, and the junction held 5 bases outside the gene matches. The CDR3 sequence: CASSGQGAGEQYF. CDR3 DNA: TGCGCCAGCAGTGGGCAGGGGGCTGGCGAGCAGTACTTC.

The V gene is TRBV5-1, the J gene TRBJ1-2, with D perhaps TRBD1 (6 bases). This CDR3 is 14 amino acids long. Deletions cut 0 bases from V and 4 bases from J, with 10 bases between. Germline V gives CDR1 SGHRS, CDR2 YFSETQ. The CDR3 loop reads CASSLGAGVYGYTF. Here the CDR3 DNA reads TGCGCCAGCAGCTTGGGGGCAGGGGTCTATGGCTACACCTTC.

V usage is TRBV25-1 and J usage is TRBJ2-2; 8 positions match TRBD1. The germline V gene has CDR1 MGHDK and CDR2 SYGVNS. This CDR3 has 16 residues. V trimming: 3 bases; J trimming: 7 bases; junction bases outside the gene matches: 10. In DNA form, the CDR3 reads TGTGCCAGCAGTGACATGAGGCAGGGGGCTATCGGGGAGCTGTTTTTT. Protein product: CASSDMRQGAIGELFF.

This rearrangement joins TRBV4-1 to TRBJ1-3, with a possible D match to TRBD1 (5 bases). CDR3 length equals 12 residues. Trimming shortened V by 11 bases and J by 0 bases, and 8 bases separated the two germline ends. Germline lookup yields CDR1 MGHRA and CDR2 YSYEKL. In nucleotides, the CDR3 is TGCGCCTCCCAGGGCTCTGGAAACACCATATATTTT. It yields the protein CASQGSGNTIYF.

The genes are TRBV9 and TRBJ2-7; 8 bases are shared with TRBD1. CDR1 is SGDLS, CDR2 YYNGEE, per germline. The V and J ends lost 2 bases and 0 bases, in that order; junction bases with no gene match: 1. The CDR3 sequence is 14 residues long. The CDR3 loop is CASSVGQASYEQYF. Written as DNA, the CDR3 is TGTGCCAGCAGCGTGGGACAGGCCTCCTACGAGCAGTACTTC.

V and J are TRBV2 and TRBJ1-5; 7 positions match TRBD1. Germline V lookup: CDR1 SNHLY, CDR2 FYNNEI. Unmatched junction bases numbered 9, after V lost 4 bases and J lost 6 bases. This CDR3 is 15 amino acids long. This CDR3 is CASSGETGAGQPQHF. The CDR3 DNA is TGTGCCAGCAGTGGGGAAACAGGGGCGGGTCAGCCCCAGCATTTT.

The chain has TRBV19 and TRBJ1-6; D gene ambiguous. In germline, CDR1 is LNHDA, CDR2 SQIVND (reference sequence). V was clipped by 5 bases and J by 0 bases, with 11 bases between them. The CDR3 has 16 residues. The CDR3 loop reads CASSDRRSSYNSPLHF. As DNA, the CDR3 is TGTGCCAGTAGTGATCGGCGGAGCTCCTATAATTCACCCCTCCACTTT. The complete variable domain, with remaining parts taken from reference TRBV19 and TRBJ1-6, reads DGGITQSPKYLFRKEGQNVTLSCEQNLNHDAMYWYRQDPGQGLRLIYYSQIVNDFQKGDIAEGYSVSREKKESFPLTVTSAQKNPTAFYLCASSDRRSSYNSPLHFGNGTRLTVT.

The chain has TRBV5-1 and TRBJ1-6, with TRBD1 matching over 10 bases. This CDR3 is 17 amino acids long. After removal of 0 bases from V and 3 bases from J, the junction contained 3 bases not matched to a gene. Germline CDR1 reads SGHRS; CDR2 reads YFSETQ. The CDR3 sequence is CASSLADRGIYNSPLHF. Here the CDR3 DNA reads TGCGCCAGCAGCTTGGCGGACAGGGGGATCTATAATTCACCCCTCCACTTT.